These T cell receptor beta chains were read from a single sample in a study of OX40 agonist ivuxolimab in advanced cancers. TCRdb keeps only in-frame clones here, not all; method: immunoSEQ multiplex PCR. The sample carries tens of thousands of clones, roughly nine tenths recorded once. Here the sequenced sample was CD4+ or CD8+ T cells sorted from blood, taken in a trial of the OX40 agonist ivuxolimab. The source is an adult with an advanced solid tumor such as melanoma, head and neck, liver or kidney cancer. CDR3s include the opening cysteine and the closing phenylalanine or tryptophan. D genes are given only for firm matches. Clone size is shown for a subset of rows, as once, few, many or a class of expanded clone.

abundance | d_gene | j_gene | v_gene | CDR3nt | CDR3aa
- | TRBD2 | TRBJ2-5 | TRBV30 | TGTGCCTGGAGTGTGGTAGCGGGAGTAGGAGAGACCCAGTACTTC | CAWSVVAGVGETQYF
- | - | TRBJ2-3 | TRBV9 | TGTGCCAGCAGCATTGGGGGGCTCGGGACCCCGTCTAATACGCAGTATTTT | CASSIGGLGTPSNTQYF
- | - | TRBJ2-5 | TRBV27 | TGTGCCAGCAGTTTAATTGGGGAAGAGACCCAGTACTTC | CASSLIGEETQYF
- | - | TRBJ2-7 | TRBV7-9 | TGTGCCAGCAGCGCGGGGACTCAGGCATCCTCCTCCTACGAGCAGTACTTC | CASSAGTQASSSYEQYF
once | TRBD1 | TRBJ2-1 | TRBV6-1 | TGTGCCAGCAGGGTAGACAGGGGGTGGTACAATGAGCAGTTCTTC | CASRVDRGWYNEQFF
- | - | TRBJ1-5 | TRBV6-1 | TGTGCCAGCAGTGGAGGCAGGGGAATTCGTCAGCCCCAGCATTTT | CASSGGRGIRQPQHF
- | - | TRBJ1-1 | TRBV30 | TGTGCCTGGAGTCCCCCAGACGGTCTAATGAACACTGAAGCTTTCTTT | CAWSPPDGLMNTEAFF
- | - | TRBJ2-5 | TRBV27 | TGTGCCAGCTGGGGAGAAGAGACCCAGTACTTC | CASWGEETQYF
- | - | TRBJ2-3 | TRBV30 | TGTGCCTGGGAAAGATTCGACGGCACAGATACGCAGTATTTT | CAWERFDGTDTQYF
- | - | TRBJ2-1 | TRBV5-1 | TGCGCCAGCAGCTGGGCGGCGGGGTTTAGCGGCAACAATGAGCAGTTCTTC | CASSWAAGFSGNNEQFF
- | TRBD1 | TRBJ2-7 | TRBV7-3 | TGTGCCAGCAGCTCCGGACAGGGGGCGGACTACGAGCAGTACTTC | CASSSGQGADYEQYF
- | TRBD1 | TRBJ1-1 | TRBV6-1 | TGTGCCAGCAGTGAAACCTCGACAGGGTTTGCTTTCTTT | CASSETSTGFAFF
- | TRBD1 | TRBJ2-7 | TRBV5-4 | TGTGCCAGCAGCTTATCCGGGACAGGGCATCTTGGGGACTTC | CASSLSGTGHLGDF
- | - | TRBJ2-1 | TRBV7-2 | TGTGCCAGCAGCTTGTGGTCAGGGGGAGGGAATGAGCAGTTCTTC | CASSLWSGGGNEQFF
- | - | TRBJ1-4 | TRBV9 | TGTGCCAGCAGCGTAGCGGGTCTGGAGGGCGAAAAACTGTTTTTT | CASSVAGLEGEKLFF
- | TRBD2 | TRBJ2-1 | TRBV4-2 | TGTGCCAGCAGCCAGACTAGCGGGAGCAATGAGCAGTTCTTC | CASSQTSGSNEQFF
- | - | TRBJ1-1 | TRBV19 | TGTGCCAGTAGGCCCGTTTTGGGGGCTTTGACTGAAGCTTTCTTT | CASRPVLGALTEAFF
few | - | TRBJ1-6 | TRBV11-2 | TGTGCCAGCAGCTCCCGCGGGGAAATTCTATCCCTCCACTTT | CASSSRGEILSLHF
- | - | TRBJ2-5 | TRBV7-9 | TGTGCCAGCAGCTTAAAAGGCCTAGAGACCCAGTACTTC | CASSLKGLETQYF
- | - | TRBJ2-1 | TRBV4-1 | TGCGCCAGCCAAGAGGGCCCTAGCTCCTACAATGAGCAGTTCTTC | CASQEGPSSYNEQFF
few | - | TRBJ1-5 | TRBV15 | TGTGCCACCAGCAGAGACTGGGGGGGGCATCAGCCCCAGCATTTT | CATSRDWGGHQPQHF
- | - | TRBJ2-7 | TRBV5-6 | TGTGCCAGCAGCGTGAATGCGGCCGAGCAGTACTTC | CASSVNAAEQYF
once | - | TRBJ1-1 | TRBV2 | TGTGCCCGCAGTAAGGTCCCGAATCAAAGAACTGAAGCTTTCTTT | CARSKVPNQRTEAFF
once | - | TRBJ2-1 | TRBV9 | TGTGCCAGCAGCGTAGGACGTAACTCCTACAATGAGCAGTTCTTC | CASSVGRNSYNEQFF
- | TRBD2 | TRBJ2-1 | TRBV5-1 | TGCGCCAGCAGCCGGGCCCTAGCGGCTAATGAGCAGTTCTTC | CASSRALAANEQFF
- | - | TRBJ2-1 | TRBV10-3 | TGTGCCATCTTCCACCTCGACAACAATGAGCAGTTCTTC | CAIFHLDNNEQFF